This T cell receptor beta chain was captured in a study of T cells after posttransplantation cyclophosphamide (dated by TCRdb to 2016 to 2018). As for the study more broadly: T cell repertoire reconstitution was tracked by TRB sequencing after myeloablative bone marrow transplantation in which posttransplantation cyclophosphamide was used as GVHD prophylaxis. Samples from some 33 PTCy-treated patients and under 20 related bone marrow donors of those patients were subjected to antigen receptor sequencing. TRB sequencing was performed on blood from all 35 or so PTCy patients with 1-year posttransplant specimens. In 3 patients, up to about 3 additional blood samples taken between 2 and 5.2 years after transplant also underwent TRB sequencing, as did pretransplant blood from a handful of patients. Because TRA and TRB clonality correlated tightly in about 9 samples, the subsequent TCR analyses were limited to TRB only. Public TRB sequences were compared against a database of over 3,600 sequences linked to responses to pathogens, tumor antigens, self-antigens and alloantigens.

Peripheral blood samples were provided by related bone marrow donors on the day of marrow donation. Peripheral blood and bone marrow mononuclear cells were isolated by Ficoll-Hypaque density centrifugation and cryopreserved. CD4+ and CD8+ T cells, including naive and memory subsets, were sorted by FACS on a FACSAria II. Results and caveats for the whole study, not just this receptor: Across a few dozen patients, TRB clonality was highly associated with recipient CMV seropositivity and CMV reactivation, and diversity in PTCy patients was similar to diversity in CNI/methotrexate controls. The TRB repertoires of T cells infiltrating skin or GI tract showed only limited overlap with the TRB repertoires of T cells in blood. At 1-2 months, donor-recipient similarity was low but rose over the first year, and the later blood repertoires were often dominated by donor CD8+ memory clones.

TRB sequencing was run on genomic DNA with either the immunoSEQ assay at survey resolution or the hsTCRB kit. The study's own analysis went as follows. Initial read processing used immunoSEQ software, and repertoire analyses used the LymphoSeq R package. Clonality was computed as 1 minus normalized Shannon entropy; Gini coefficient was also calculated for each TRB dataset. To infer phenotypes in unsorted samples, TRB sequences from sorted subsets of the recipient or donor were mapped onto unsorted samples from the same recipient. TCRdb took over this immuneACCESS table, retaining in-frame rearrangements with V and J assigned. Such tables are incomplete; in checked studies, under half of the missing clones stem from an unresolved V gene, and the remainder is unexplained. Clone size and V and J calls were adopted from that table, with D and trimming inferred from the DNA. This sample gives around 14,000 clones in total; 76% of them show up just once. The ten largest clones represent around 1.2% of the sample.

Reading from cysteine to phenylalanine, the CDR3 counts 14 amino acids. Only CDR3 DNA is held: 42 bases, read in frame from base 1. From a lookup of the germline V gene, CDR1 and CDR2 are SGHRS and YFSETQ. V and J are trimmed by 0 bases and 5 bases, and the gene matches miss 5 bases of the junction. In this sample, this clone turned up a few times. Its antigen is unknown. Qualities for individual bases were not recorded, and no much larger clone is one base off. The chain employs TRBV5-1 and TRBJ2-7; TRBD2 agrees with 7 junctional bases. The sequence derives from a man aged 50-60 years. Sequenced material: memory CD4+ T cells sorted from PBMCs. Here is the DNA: TGCGCCAGCAGCTTGGACGGGAGGAACAACGAGCAGTACTTC. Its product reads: CASSLDGRNNEQYF. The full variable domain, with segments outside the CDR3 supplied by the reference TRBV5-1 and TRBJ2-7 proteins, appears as KAGVTQTPRYLIKTRGQQVTLSCSPISGHRSVSWYQQTPGQGLQFLFEYFSETQRNKGNFPGRFSGRQFSNSRSEMNVSTLELGDSALYLCASSLDGRNNEQYFGPGTRLTVT.